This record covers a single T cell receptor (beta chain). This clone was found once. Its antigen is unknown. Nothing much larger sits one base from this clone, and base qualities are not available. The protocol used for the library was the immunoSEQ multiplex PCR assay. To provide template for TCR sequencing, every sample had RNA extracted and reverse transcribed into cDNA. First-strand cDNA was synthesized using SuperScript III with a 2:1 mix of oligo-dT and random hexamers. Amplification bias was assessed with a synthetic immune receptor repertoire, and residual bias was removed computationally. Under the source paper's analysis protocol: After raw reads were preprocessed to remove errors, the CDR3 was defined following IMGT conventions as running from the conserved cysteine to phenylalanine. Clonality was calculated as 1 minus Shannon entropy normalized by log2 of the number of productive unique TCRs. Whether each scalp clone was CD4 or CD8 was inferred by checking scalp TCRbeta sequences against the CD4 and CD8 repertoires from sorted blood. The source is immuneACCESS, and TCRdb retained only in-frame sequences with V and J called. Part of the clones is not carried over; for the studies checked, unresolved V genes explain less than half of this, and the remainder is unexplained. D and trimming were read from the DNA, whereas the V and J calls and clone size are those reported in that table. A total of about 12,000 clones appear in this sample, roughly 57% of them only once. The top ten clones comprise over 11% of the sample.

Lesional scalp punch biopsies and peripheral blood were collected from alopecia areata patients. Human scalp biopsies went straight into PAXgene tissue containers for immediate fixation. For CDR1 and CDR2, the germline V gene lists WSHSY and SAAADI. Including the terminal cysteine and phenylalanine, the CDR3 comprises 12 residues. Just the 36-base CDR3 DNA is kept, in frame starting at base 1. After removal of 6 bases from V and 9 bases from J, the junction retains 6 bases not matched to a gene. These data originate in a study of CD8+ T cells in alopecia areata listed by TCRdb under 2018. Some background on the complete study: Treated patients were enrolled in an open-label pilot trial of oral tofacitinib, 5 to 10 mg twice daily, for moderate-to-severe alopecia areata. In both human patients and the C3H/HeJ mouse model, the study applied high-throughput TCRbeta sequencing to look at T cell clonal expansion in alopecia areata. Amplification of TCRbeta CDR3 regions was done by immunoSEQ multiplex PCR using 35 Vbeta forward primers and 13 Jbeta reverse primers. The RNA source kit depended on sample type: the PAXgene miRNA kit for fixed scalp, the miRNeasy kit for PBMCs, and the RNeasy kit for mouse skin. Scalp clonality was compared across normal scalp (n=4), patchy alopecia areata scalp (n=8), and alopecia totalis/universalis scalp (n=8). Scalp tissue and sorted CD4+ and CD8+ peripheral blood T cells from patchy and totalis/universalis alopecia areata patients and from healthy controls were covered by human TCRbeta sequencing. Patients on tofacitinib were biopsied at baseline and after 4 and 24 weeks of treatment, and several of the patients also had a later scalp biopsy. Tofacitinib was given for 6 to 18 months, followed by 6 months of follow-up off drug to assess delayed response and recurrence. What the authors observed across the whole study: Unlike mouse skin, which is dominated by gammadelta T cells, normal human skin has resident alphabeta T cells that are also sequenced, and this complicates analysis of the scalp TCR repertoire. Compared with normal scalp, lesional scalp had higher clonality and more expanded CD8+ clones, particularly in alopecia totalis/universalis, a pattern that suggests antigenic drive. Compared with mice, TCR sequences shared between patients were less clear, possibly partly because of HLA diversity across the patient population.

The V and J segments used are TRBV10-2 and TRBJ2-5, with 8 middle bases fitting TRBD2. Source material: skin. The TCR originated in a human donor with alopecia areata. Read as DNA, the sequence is TGCGCCAGCAGCCCTATAGCGGGGTCCCAGTACTTC. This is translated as CASSPIAGSQYF.